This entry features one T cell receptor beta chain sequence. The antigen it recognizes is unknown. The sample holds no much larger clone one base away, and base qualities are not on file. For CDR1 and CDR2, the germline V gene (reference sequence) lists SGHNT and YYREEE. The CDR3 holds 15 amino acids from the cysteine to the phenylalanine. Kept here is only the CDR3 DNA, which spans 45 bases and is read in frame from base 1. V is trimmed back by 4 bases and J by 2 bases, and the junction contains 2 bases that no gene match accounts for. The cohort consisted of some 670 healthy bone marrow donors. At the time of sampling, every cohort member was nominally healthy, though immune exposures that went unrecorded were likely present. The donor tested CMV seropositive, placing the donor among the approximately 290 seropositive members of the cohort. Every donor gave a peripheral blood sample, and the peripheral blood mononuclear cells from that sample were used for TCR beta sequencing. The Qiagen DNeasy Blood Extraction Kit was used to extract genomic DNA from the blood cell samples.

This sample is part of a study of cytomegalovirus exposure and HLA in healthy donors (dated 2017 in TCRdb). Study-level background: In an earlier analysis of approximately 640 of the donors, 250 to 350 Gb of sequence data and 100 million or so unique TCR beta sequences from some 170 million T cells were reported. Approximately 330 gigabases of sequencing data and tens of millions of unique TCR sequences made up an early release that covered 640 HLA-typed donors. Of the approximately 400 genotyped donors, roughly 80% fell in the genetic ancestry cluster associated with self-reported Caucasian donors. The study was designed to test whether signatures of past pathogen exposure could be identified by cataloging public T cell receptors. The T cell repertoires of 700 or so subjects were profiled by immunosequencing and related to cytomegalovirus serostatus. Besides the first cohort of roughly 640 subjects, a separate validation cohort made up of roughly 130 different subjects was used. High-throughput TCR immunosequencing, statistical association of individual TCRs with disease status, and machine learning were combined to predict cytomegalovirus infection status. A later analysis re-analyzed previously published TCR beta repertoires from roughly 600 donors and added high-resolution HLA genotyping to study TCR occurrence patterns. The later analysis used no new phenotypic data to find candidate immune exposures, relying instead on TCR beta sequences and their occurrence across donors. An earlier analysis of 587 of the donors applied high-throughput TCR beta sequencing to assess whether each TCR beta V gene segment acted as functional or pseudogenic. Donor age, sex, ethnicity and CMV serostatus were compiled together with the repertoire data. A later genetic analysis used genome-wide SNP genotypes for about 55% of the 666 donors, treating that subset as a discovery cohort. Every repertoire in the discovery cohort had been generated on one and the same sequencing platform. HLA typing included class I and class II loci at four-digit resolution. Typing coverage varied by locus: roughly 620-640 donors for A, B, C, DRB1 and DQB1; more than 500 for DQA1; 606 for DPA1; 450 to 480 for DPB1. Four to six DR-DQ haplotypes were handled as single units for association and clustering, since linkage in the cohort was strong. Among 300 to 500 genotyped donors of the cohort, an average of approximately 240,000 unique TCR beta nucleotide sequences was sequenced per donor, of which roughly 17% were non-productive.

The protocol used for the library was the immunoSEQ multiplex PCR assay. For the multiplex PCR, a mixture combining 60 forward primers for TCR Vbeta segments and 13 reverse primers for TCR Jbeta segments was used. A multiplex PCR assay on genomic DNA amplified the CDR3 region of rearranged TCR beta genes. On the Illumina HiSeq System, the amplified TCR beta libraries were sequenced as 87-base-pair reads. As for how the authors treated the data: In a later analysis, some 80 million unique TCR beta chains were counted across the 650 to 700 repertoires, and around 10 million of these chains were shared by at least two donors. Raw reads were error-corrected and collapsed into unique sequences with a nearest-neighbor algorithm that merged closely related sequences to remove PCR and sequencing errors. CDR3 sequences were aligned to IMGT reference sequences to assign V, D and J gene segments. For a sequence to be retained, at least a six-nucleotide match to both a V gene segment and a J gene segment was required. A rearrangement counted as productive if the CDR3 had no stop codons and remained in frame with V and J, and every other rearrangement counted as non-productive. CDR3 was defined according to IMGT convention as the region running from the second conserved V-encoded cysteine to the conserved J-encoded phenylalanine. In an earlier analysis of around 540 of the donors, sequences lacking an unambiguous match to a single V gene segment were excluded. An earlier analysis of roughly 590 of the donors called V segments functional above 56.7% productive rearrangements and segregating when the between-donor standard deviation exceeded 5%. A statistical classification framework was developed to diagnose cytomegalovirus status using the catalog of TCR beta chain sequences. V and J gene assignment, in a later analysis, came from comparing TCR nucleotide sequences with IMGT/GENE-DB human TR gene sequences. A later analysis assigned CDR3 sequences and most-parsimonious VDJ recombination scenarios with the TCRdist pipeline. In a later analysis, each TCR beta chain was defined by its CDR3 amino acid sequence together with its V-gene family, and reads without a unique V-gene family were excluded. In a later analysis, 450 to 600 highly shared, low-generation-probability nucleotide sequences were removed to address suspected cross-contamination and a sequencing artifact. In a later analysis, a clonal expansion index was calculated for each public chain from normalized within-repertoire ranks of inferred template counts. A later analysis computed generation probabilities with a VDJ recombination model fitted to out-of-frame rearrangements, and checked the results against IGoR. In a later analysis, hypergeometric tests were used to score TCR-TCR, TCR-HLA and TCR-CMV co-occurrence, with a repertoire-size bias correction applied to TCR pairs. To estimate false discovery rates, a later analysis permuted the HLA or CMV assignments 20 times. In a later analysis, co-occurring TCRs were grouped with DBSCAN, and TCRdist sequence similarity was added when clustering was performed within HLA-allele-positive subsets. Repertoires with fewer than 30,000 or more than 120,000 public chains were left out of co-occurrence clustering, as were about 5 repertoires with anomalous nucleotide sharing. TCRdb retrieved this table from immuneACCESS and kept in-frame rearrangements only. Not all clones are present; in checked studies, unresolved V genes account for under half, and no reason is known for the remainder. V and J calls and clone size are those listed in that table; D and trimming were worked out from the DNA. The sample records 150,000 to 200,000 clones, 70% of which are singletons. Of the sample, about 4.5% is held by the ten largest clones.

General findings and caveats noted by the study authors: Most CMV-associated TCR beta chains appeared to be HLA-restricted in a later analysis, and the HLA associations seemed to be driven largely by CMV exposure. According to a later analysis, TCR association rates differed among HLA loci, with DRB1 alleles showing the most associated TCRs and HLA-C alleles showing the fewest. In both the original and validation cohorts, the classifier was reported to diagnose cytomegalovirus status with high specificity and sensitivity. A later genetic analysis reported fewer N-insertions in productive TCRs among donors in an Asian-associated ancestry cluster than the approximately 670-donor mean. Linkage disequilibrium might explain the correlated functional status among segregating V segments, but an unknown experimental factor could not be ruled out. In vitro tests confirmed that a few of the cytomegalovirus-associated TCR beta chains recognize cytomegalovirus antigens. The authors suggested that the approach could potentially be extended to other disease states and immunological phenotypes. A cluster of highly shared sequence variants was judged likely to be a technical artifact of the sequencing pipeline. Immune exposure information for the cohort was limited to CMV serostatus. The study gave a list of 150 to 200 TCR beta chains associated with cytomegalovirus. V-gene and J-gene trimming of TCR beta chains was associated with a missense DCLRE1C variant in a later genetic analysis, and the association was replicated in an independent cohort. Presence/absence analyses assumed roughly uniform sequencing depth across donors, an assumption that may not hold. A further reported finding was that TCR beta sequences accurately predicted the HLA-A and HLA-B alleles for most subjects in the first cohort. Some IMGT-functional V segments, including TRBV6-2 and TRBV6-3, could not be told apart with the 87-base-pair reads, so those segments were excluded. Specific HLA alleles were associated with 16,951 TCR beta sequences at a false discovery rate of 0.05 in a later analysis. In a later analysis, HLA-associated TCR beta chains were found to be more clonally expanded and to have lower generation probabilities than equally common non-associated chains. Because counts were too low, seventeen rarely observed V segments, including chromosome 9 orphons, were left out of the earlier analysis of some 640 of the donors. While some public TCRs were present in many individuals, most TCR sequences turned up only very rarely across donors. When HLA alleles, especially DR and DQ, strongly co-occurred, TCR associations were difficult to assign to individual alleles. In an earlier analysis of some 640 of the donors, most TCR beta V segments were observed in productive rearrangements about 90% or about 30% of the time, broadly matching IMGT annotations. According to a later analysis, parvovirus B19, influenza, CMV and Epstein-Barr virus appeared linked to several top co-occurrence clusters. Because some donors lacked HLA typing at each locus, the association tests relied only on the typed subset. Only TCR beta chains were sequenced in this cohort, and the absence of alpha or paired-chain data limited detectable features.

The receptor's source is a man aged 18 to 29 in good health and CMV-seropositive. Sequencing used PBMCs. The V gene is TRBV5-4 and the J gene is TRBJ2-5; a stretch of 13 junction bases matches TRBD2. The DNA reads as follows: TGTGCCAGCAGCCAGGGACTAGCGGGGCAAGAGACCCAGTACTTC. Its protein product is CASSQGLAGQETQYF.